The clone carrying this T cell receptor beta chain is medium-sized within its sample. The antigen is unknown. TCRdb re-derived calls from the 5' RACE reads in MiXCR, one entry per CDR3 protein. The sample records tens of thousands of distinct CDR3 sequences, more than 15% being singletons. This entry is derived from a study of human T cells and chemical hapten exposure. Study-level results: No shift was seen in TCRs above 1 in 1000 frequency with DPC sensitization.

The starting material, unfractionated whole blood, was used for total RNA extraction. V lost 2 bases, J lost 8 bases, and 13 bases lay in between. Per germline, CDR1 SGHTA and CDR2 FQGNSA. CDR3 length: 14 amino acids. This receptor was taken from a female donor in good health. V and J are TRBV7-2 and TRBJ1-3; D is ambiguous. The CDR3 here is CASSLKMREDTIYF. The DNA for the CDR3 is TGTGCCAGCAGCTTAAAGATGCGGGAGGACACCATATATTTT.